Each of the 14 T cell receptor beta chains below was sequenced from the same sample in a study of response to subunit inactivated influenza vaccine. TCRdb reanalysed the RT-PCR reads using MiXCR and keeps one entry per CDR3 protein. The table shows fewer than 600,000 distinct CDR3 sequences, with more than 7% occurring only once. The source material was PBMCs from blood, sampled about 23 months after vaccination. These receptors all stem from a man between 50 and 75 years old who received an inactivated influenza vaccine.

This clonotype showed up just a few times. The gene calls are TRBV20-1 and TRBJ2-3; D gene unclear. V dropped 0 bases and J dropped 5 bases, with 9 bases sitting between them. CDR1 DFQATT and CDR2 SNEGSKA come from the germline V gene (reference sequence). The CDR3 runs 13 residues. The CDR3 DNA follows: TGCAGTGCTAGAGATTTAGGGCTAGATACGCAGTATTTT. This translates into CSARDLGLDTQYF.

This clonotype has a count of ten or more. The chain joins TRBV24-1 to TRBJ1-2; D is ambiguous. The CDR3 sequence is 14 residues long. Germline values: CDR1 KGHDR, CDR2 SFDVKD. V gave up 4 bases and J gave up 0 bases, with 8 bases separating them. Here the CDR3 DNA reads TGTGCCACCAGTGAACGGCCACCTAACTATGGCTACACCTTC. This gives the protein CATSERPPNYGYTF.

This clonotype was found many times. The junction and the germline gene differ at one end; a read error may be behind it. The V gene is TRBV12-3 or TRBV12-4, the J gene TRBJ2-3; D perhaps matches TRBD1 (5 bases). CDR3 length equals 11 residues. CDR3 amino acids: CASSLAQDQGF. The CDR3 bases are TGTGCCAGCAGTTTAGCGCAAGACCAGGGTTTT.

The genes are TRBV7-2 and TRBJ2-7, with TRBD1 matching over 9 bases. The V segment lost 1 base and the J segment 5 bases; nucleotides outside the gene matches: 6. The length of the CDR3 is 15 residues. Germline V gene lookup returns CDR1 SGHTA and CDR2 FQGNSA. CDR3 DNA: TGTGCCAGCAGCTTAGGAGCGCACAGGGGGCACGAGCAGTACTTC. It codes for CASSLGAHRGHEQYF. The variable domain in full, completed from reference TRBV7-2 and TRBJ2-7, reads GAGVSQSPSNKVTEKGKDVELRCDPISGHTALYWYRQSLGQGLEFLIYFQGNSAPDKSGLPSDRFSAERTGGSVSTLTIQRTQQEDSAVYLCASSLGAHRGHEQYFGPGTRLTVT.

This clonotype occurred many times. CDR3 amino acids: CASSFPVTGTSGGASPYNEQFF. CDR3 nucleotides: TGTGCCAGCAGCTTCCCTGTAACCGGGACTAGCGGGGGGGCCTCCCCCTACAATGAGCAGTTCTTC. The rearrangement uses TRBV7-2 and TRBJ2-1; 16 nucleotides match TRBD2. The V gene end was trimmed by 3 bases and the J gene end by 2 bases; junction bases not matched to a gene: 16. The germline V gene encodes CDR1 SGHTA and CDR2 FQGNSA. The CDR3 sequence is 22 residues long.

This clonotype was observed at least ten times. J is TRBJ1-2 and V is TRBV27; D is perhaps TRBD1 (6 bases). Per germline, CDR1 MNHEY and CDR2 SMNVEV (reference sequence). The CDR3 has 14 amino acids. V lost 6 bases to trimming and J lost 6 bases, with 17 bases between them. The CDR3 reads CASSHATGKDGYTF. The DNA for the CDR3 is TGTGCCAGCAGCCACGCGACAGGAAAAGATGGCTACACCTTC.

This clonotype was picked up many times. This chain joins TRBV12-3 or TRBV12-4 and TRBJ2-1; no reliable D call. This CDR3 region has 12 residues. V was trimmed by 3 bases and J by 8 bases, leaving 8 bases between them. The CDR3 protein is CASSFGGDEQFF. The CDR3 region has the DNA TGTGCCAGCAGTTTCGGTGGCGATGAGCAGTTCTTC.

V is TRBV28 and J is TRBJ1-5, with D hard to call. This CDR3 has 12 residues. Germline loops: CDR1 MDHEN, CDR2 SYDVKM. Between the trimmed V and J ends, which lost 8 bases and 6 bases, there was a span of 11 bases. CDR3 protein: CASRLKLQPQHF. The DNA for the CDR3 is TGTGCCAGCCGCCTTAAACTTCAGCCCCAGCATTTT.

The rearrangement uses TRBV5-1 and TRBJ2-7; D possibly corresponds to TRBD1 (6 bases). The germline CDR1 and CDR2 sequences are SGHRS and YFSETQ. The CDR3 extends over 14 amino acids. Trimming shortened V by 0 bases and J by 6 bases, and 13 bases separated the two germline ends. For the CDR3, the DNA is TGCGCCAGCAGCTTGGATAGAGGGGGACGCGAGCAGTACTTC. Protein product: CASSLDRGGREQYF.

This clonotype was observed a few times. The V call is TRBV7-8, the J call TRBJ2-3; D unresolved. The CDR3 consists of 16 residues. Per the germline V gene, CDR1 is SGHVS and CDR2 is FQNEAQ. The V gene lost 0 bases and the J gene lost 2 bases, with 12 bases spanning the gap. The CDR3 nucleotides read TGTGCCAGCAGCTTAGCGCACGGGCTCGACACAGATACGCAGTATTTT. Its protein product is CASSLAHGLDTDTQYF. The complete variable domain, with remaining parts taken from reference TRBV7-8 and TRBJ2-3, reads GAGVSQSPRYKVAKRGQDVALRCDPISGHVSLFWYQQALGQGPEFLTYFQNEAQLDKSGLPSDRFFAERPEGSVSTLKIQRTQQEDSAVYLCASSLAHGLDTDTQYFGPGTRLTVL.

This clonotype has at least ten counts. The chain carries TRBV29-1 and TRBJ2-3; 14 bases fit TRBD2. The CDR3 runs 14 residues. The junction had 3 bases not matched to a gene; V was cut back by 6 bases and J by 4 bases. Germline V CDR1 and CDR2: SQVTM, ANQGSEA. The CDR3 sequence: CSVTSGRAADTQYF. CDR3 DNA: TGCAGCGTGACTAGCGGGAGGGCCGCAGATACGCAGTATTTT.

As to this clonotype: A much larger clone lies one base from this, so it may be a read error. The rearrangement links TRBV10-3 to TRBJ2-6; a possible D gene is TRBD2 (6 bases). V lost 0 bases, J lost 3 bases, and 15 bases lay in between. The germline CDR1 and CDR2 sequences are ENHRY and SYGVKD. This CDR3 comprises 18 residues. The CDR3 sequence: CAISESKGGVFGANVLTF. The DNA of the CDR3 is TGTGCCATCAGTGAGTCGAAGGGAGGAGTGTTTGGGGCCAACGTCCTGACTTTC.

Many counts were recorded for this clonotype. This chain joins TRBV20-1 and TRBJ2-1; perhaps TRBD1 as D (5 bases). CDR3 size: 14 residues. From germline, CDR1 is DFQATT and CDR2 SNEGSKA (reference sequence). The germline V and J ends were trimmed by 3 bases and 0 bases, with 9 bases remaining between them. This CDR3 reads CSARGPSSYNEQFF. The CDR3 bases are TGCAGTGCTAGGGGGCCTAGCTCCTACAATGAGCAGTTCTTC.

The J gene is TRBJ2-1, the V gene TRBV11-2, with 16 nucleotides matching TRBD2. From germline, CDR1 is SGHAT and CDR2 FQNNGV. This CDR3 has 18 residues. J was trimmed by 9 bases and V by 4 bases; bases with no gene match: 12. CDR3 in amino acids: CASSWMGLAGGPLVEQFF. Written as DNA, the CDR3 is TGTGCCAGCAGCTGGATGGGACTAGCGGGAGGGCCTTTAGTTGAGCAGTTCTTC. The variable domain in full, completed from reference TRBV11-2 and TRBJ2-1, reads EAGVAQSPRYKIIEKRQSVAFWCNPISGHATLYWYQQILGQGPKLLIQFQNNGVVDDSQLPKDRFSAERLKGVDSTLKIQPAKLEDSAVYLCASSWMGLAGGPLVEQFFGPGTRLTVL.